This T cell receptor (beta chain) comes out of a study of radiotherapy plus CTLA-4 blockade in lung cancer. This CDR3 has 13 amino acids. Trimming shortened V by 6 bases and J by 0 bases, and 6 bases separated the two germline ends. Germline-derived CDR1 and CDR2 are LNHDA and SQIVND (reference sequence). The protocol was immunoSEQ multiplex PCR, while the TCRdb copy is restricted to in-frame clones and leaves out a portion. The repertoire holds 34,000 or so clones, around 70% seen once, with roughly 13% in the top ten. The sequencing here drew on peripheral blood, taken from a patient treated with radiotherapy plus ipilimumab. The rearrangement joins TRBV19 to TRBJ1-5; D not certain. This receptor was taken from a human donor with non-small cell lung cancer that progressed on radiotherapy plus ipilimumab. The CDR3 region is CASSSFSNQPQHF. As DNA, the CDR3 is TGTGCCAGTAGCAGTTTTAGCAATCAGCCCCAGCATTTT.